This TCR beta chain was documented in a study of OX40 agonist ivuxolimab in advanced cancers. Assay: immunoSEQ multiplex PCR; the TCRdb copy retains only in-frame clones and omits some. The sample includes 30,000 or so clones, about nine tenths of them seen just once. This CDR3 has 18 amino acids. From germline, CDR1 is LNHDA and CDR2 SQIVND (reference sequence). The trim removed 7 bases at V and 3 bases at J, leaving 15 bases unmatched. The chain has TRBV19 and TRBJ1-5; 10 nucleotides align to TRBD1. The sequencing used CD4+ or CD8+ T cells sorted from blood, collected in a trial of the OX40 agonist ivuxolimab. This TCR was sampled from an adult with an advanced solid tumor such as melanoma, head and neck, liver or kidney cancer. The CDR3 bases are TGTGCCAGTACGAGGGACAGGGGCGACTATAATCACAATCAGCCCCAGCATTTT. It codes for CASTRDRGDYNHNQPQHF.